The 30 T cell receptor beta chains below all came from one sample that was sequenced in a study of T cell repertoires in cytomegalovirus infection. These TCRs are of unknown antigen specificity. One entry per CDR3 protein, called by TCRdb with MiXCR from the reads. The table includes about 920,000 distinct CDR3 sequences, under 40% detected once. The source was cultured CD8+ T cells from PBMCs, collected from culture after CMV antigen stimulation. These receptors were collected from a human donor in good health (CMV status not recorded). Some clones in this sample may be carry-over from other donors' samples.

V and J are TRBV9 and TRBJ2-5; 10 nucleotides match TRBD2. The V and J ends lost 3 bases and 5 bases, in that order; junction bases with no gene match: 4. The CDR3 is made up of 14 amino acids. Germline loops: CDR1 SGDLS, CDR2 YYNGEE. CDR3 DNA sequence: TGTGCCAGCAGCGGTAGCGGGGGGTCGGAGACCCAGTACTTC. It codes for CASSGSGGSETQYF.

V usage is TRBV7-6 and J usage is TRBJ2-5, with TRBD2 identical over 7 bases. The germline gives CDR1 SGHVS, CDR2 FNYEAQ. Trimming took 5 bases from V and 5 from J; bases not matched to a gene: 11. The CDR3 contains 15 residues. The CDR3 region has the DNA TGTGCCAGCAGCGCCCGTATGGGGGGGACGGAGACCCAGTACTTC. Translating gives CASSARMGGTETQYF. Full variable domain (rest looked up from reference TRBV7-6 and TRBJ2-5): GAGVSQSPRYKVTKRGQDVALRCDPISGHVSLYWYRQALGQGPEFLTYFNYEAQQDKSGLPNDRFSAERPEGSISTLTIQRTEQRDSAMYRCASSARMGGTETQYFGPGTRLLVL.

V usage is TRBV29-1 and J usage is TRBJ2-1; 11 nucleotides align to TRBD2. This CDR3 has 13 residues. After removal of 4 bases from V and 7 bases from J, the junction contained 3 bases not matched to a gene. The germline V gene encodes CDR1 SQVTM and CDR2 ANQGSEA. In DNA, the CDR3 is TGCAGCGTTGGACTAGCGGGGCCTAATGAGCAGTTCTTC. Translation: CSVGLAGPNEQFF.

The CDR3 loop is CSAGKERGTYTQYF. The CDR3 region has the DNA TGCAGTGCGGGGAAGGAGCGGGGGACTTATACGCAGTATTTT. V gene TRBV20-1 combines with J gene TRBJ2-3, with TRBD2 matching over 8 bases. The CDR3 runs 14 residues. Germline-derived CDR1 and CDR2 are DFQATT and SNEGSKA (reference sequence). V lost 6 bases to trimming and J lost 7 bases; unmatched junction nucleotides: 12.

A word on this clonotype: One end of the junction is discordant with germline, which a read error may explain. The rearrangement uses TRBV6-6 and TRBJ1-5, with D tentatively TRBD1 (5 bases). The germline V gene has CDR1 MNHNY and CDR2 SVGAGI (reference sequence). The CDR3 length is 14 residues. The CDR3 is CASNYGMGRQPQHF. The CDR3 region has the DNA TGTGCCAGCAATTACGGGATGGGACGACAGCCCCAGCATTTT.

The rearrangement uses TRBV19 and TRBJ1-4; possibly TRBD1 for D (6 bases). CDR3 length: 15 residues. Germline V gene lookup returns CDR1 LNHDA and CDR2 SQIVND (reference sequence). V was pared by 8 bases and J by 3 bases, with 16 bases between. The CDR3, as DNA: TGTGCCAGTGGAGGACAGAGAATTCCTAATGAAAAACTGTTTTTT. It encodes CASGGQRIPNEKLFF.

This clonotype was observed a few times. The chain is built from TRBV7-9 and TRBJ2-3, with 9 bases identical to TRBD1. Germline CDR1 is SEHNR and CDR2 is FQNEAQ (reference sequence). V shed 6 bases and J 2 bases; nucleotides not matched to a gene: 3. The CDR3 extends over 14 amino acids. CDR3 DNA: TGTGCCAGCAGACGGGACAGGGACACAGATACGCAGTATTTT. This translates into CASRRDRDTDTQYF.

V usage is TRBV7-3 and J usage is TRBJ2-1; TRBD2 matches 9 bases. Per the germline V gene, CDR1 is SGHTA and CDR2 is FQGTGA. Trimming took 3 bases from V and 5 from J; bases not matched to a gene: 5. The CDR3 covers 15 residues. CDR3 nucleotides: TGTGCCAGCAGCTTTACGCTAGCGGGGAACAATGAGCAGTTCTTC. It specifies CASSFTLAGNNEQFF.

The chain joins TRBV7-9 to TRBJ2-7, with D uncertain. CDR3 length: 16 amino acids. Deletions cut 5 bases from V and 4 bases from J, with 21 bases between. CDR1 and CDR2 from the germline V gene are SEHNR and FQNEAQ (reference sequence). CDR3 residues: CASSQYVFPTFYEQYF. As DNA, the CDR3 is TGTGCCAGCAGCCAATACGTCTTCCCCACATTTTACGAGCAGTACTTC. The full variable domain, rest sourced from reference TRBV7-9 and TRBJ2-7, is DTGVSQNPRHKITKRGQNVTFRCDPISEHNRLYWYRQTLGQGPEFLTYFQNEAQLEKSRLLSDRFSAERPKGSFSTLEIQRTEQGDSAMYLCASSQYVFPTFYEQYFGPGTRLTVT.

This clonotype was observed many times. This sequence joins TRBV7-2 and TRBJ2-1, with 14 bases that match TRBD2. Trimming took 6 bases from V and 8 from J; bases not matched to a gene: 6. Germline CDR1 SGHTA, CDR2 FQGNSA. The CDR3 spans 15 residues. The CDR3 DNA sequence: TGTGCCAGCAGACGGACTAGCGGGGGGAGGGATGAGCAGTTCTTC. Protein product: CASRRTSGGRDEQFF.

The rearrangement uses TRBV7-9 and TRBJ2-1; D call uncertain. V was pared by 0 bases and J by 4 bases, with 10 bases between. This CDR3 region has 15 residues. CDR1 is SEHNR and CDR2 is FQNEAQ in the germline V gene (reference sequence). The DNA for the CDR3 is TGTGCCAGCAGCTTAGCACAAGGGCGGTACAATGAGCAGTTCTTC. Translation gives CASSLAQGRYNEQFF.

J is TRBJ1-6 and V is TRBV11-2; D unclear. CDR3 length equals 16 residues. The V end lost 5 bases, the J end lost 9 bases, and 20 bases lay between the germline ends. Germline CDR1 and CDR2: SGHAT and FQNNGV. CDR3 DNA sequence: TGTGCCAGCAGCCCGACGGGTTGGGAGTTAGGTTCACCCCTCCACTTT. This sequence encodes CASSPTGWELGSPLHF.

Here the CDR3 reads CAEPSTPSTDTQYF. CDR3 in DNA: TGTGCCGAACCTTCGACACCTAGCACAGATACGCAGTATTTT. This rearrangement joins TRBV2 to TRBJ2-3, with D unresolved. V lost 11 bases, J lost 0 bases, and 15 bases lay in between. The CDR3 extends over 14 amino acids. Per germline, CDR1 SNHLY and CDR2 FYNNEI.

This clonotype has a count of ten or more. This chain connects TRBV7-6 to TRBJ2-2; 10 bases align to TRBD1. Trimming cost V 5 bases and J 1 base; bases outside gene matches: 4. Germline CDR1 and CDR2: SGHVS and FNYEAQ. The CDR3 loop spans 16 amino acids. The CDR3 loop is CASSPGQGVNTGELFF. CDR3 DNA: TGTGCCAGCAGCCCCGGACAGGGGGTGAACACCGGGGAGCTGTTTTTT.

There are a few counts of this clonotype. The chain carries TRBV6-1 and TRBJ2-1; D not certain. The V gene's germline CDR1 is MNHNS and CDR2 SASEGT. V was cut by 5 bases and J by 6 bases, with 11 bases left in between. This CDR3 has 13 residues. CDR3 amino acids: CASSSDGINEQFF. For the CDR3, the DNA is TGTGCCAGCAGTTCCGATGGGATCAATGAGCAGTTCTTC.

V is TRBV12-3 or TRBV12-4 and J is TRBJ2-2; D possibly corresponds to TRBD2 (5 bases). The CDR3 loop spans 15 amino acids. The ends were cut back, 6 bases at V and 4 bases at J, with 15 bases in the middle. CDR3 sequence (DNA): TGTGCCAGCAGCTCCCCCTCGGGGTTCACCGGGGAGCTGTTTTTT. The encoded protein is CASSSPSGFTGELFF.

This clonotype was picked up a small number of times. The chain employs TRBV19 and TRBJ1-6; weak D call: TRBD1 (6 bases). Germline V gene lookup returns CDR1 LNHDA and CDR2 SQIVND (reference sequence). The CDR3 has 14 amino acids. V was shortened by 7 bases and J by 4 bases, with 11 bases between the two germline ends. CDR3 nucleotides: TGTGCCAGTACCCCGGACAGTTATAATTCACCCCTCCACTTT. Protein sequence: CASTPDSYNSPLHF.

The V gene is TRBV7-4, the J gene TRBJ2-1; TRBD2 matches at 9 bases. V gave up 1 base and J gave up 9 bases; unmatched junction bases: 7. This CDR3 comprises 15 residues. CDR1 SGHVT and CDR2 SQSDAQ come from the germline V gene. The CDR3 sequence is CASSLVVSGGGEQFF. The CDR3 DNA is TGTGCCAGCAGCTTAGTGGTTAGCGGGGGAGGTGAGCAGTTCTTC.

This clonotype was observed many times. The chain carries TRBV7-9 and TRBJ1-5; D not certain. V was trimmed by 8 bases and J by 1 base, leaving 6 bases between them. From germline, CDR1 is SEHNR and CDR2 FQNEAQ (reference sequence). The CDR3 has 12 residues. DNA for the CDR3: TGTGCCAGCTCTCGGAGCAATCAGCCCCAGCATTTT. Its protein is CASSRSNQPQHF. Based on the CDR3 plus reference TRBV7-9 and TRBJ1-5, the full variable domain is DTGVSQNPRHKITKRGQNVTFRCDPISEHNRLYWYRQTLGQGPEFLTYFQNEAQLEKSRLLSDRFSAERPKGSFSTLEIQRTEQGDSAMYLCASSRSNQPQHFGDGTRLSIL.

In DNA, the CDR3 is TGTGCCAGCAGTTTATGGCCGGGACACCCGTCCTACGAGCAGTACTTC. It yields the protein CASSLWPGHPSYEQYF. V and J are TRBV12-3 or TRBV12-4 and TRBJ2-7; a possible D gene is TRBD1 (6 bases). The CDR3 consists of 16 residues. V dropped 2 bases and J dropped 1 base, with 15 bases sitting between them.

Points on this clonotype: The CDR3 end shows no conserved phenylalanine or tryptophan, and so a read error is likely. This sequence joins TRBV7-3 and TRBJ2-5, with D possibly being TRBD2 (6 bases). Germline lookup yields CDR1 SGHTA and CDR2 FQGTGA. Trimming removed 5 bases from V and 9 bases from J, with 16 bases in between. The CDR3 has 13 residues. The CDR3 region is CASSPLGREAQYL. The CDR3 nucleotides read TGTGCCAGCAGCCCGCTGGGCAGGGAGGCCCAGTACTTG.

The chain joins TRBV5-6 to TRBJ2-1; D is perhaps TRBD1 (6 bases). The ends were cut back, 4 bases at V and 1 base at J, with 12 bases in the middle. The CDR3 has 15 amino acids. Per the germline V gene, CDR1 is SGHDT and CDR2 is YYEEEE. CDR3 nucleotide sequence: TGTGCCAGCAGCCCCGACAGGAGGTCCTACAATGAGCAGTTCTTC. It codes for CASSPDRRSYNEQFF.

This rearrangement joins TRBV4-1 to TRBJ1-1; D remains ambiguous. V lost 1 base and J 4 bases, leaving 7 bases between the germline ends. The CDR3 runs to 13 residues. Germline V gene data show CDR1 as MGHRA and CDR2 as YSYEKL. The CDR3 sequence is CASSQAFSTEAFF. CDR3 nucleotide sequence: TGCGCCAGCAGCCAAGCGTTTTCCACTGAAGCTTTCTTT.

This clonotype has just one count. An end of the junction does not agree with germline; a read error may underlie this. J is TRBJ2-3 and V is TRBV6-1; 10 bases agree with TRBD1. The CDR3 sequence is 15 residues long. Per the germline V gene, CDR1 is MNHNS and CDR2 is SASEGT. The CDR3 is CVSSEWDRGADTQYF. The CDR3 nucleotides are TGTGTCAGCAGTGAGTGGGACAGGGGTGCAGATACGCAGTATTTT.

The sample holds a few counts of this clonotype. The CDR3 loop reads CASSQVWMEGSTEAFF. CDR3 in DNA: TGCGCCAGCAGCCAAGTATGGATGGAAGGGAGCACTGAAGCTTTCTTT. This chain connects TRBV4-1 to TRBJ1-1; D remains unclear. This CDR3 comprises 16 residues. Trimming stripped 1 base from V and 4 bases from J, with 16 bases between. The germline CDR1 and CDR2 sequences are MGHRA and YSYEKL.

The chain carries TRBV6-1 and TRBJ1-2; 7 positions agree with TRBD1. After removal of 1 base from V and 13 bases from J, the junction contained 21 bases not matched to a gene. Germline CDR1 MNHNS, CDR2 SASEGT. CDR3 length: 17 residues. The CDR3 bases are TGTGCCAGCAGTGAAGAGCCCCCGGACAGGAGTAAGGGAGGTGGCACCTTC. Its protein is CASSEEPPDRSKGGGTF.

A few counts support this clonotype. This rearrangement joins TRBV3-1 to TRBJ2-7; D not resolved. The CDR3 loop spans 13 amino acids. Trimming left V 0 bases short and J 5 bases short, with 8 bases between. Germline CDR1 and CDR2: LGHDT and YNNKEL (reference sequence). Here the CDR3 reads CASSQDPTDEQYF. Written as DNA, the CDR3 is TGTGCCAGCAGCCAAGATCCGACTGACGAGCAGTACTTC.

V and J are TRBV2 and TRBJ2-3; no clear D gene. Germline V gene sequence: CDR1 SNHLY, CDR2 FYNNEI. V was shortened by 3 bases and J by 5 bases, with 15 bases between the two germline ends. This CDR3 has 15 amino acids. CDR3 bases: TGTGCCAGCAGTGACACGGACGTTGTTGAAGATACGCAGTATTTT. It translates to CASSDTDVVEDTQYF.

Only a few counts were recorded for this clonotype. This rearrangement joins TRBV28 to TRBJ1-1; D not certain. The CDR3 contains 12 residues. Trimming removed 10 bases at V and 1 base at J, with 10 bases between. The germline V gene has CDR1 MDHEN and CDR2 SYDVKM. The CDR3 loop reads CATTETNTEAFF. In DNA form, the CDR3 reads TGTGCCACTACTGAGACGAACACTGAAGCTTTCTTT.

This clonotype was picked up a small number of times. The V and J genes are TRBV2 and TRBJ1-2, with D uncertain. From germline, CDR1 is SNHLY and CDR2 FYNNEI. V dropped 1 base and J dropped 7 bases, with 13 bases sitting between them. The CDR3 has 14 residues. The CDR3 protein is CASSEEFSGLGYTF. Written as DNA, the CDR3 is TGTGCCAGCAGTGAAGAATTTAGTGGGCTTGGCTACACCTTC.